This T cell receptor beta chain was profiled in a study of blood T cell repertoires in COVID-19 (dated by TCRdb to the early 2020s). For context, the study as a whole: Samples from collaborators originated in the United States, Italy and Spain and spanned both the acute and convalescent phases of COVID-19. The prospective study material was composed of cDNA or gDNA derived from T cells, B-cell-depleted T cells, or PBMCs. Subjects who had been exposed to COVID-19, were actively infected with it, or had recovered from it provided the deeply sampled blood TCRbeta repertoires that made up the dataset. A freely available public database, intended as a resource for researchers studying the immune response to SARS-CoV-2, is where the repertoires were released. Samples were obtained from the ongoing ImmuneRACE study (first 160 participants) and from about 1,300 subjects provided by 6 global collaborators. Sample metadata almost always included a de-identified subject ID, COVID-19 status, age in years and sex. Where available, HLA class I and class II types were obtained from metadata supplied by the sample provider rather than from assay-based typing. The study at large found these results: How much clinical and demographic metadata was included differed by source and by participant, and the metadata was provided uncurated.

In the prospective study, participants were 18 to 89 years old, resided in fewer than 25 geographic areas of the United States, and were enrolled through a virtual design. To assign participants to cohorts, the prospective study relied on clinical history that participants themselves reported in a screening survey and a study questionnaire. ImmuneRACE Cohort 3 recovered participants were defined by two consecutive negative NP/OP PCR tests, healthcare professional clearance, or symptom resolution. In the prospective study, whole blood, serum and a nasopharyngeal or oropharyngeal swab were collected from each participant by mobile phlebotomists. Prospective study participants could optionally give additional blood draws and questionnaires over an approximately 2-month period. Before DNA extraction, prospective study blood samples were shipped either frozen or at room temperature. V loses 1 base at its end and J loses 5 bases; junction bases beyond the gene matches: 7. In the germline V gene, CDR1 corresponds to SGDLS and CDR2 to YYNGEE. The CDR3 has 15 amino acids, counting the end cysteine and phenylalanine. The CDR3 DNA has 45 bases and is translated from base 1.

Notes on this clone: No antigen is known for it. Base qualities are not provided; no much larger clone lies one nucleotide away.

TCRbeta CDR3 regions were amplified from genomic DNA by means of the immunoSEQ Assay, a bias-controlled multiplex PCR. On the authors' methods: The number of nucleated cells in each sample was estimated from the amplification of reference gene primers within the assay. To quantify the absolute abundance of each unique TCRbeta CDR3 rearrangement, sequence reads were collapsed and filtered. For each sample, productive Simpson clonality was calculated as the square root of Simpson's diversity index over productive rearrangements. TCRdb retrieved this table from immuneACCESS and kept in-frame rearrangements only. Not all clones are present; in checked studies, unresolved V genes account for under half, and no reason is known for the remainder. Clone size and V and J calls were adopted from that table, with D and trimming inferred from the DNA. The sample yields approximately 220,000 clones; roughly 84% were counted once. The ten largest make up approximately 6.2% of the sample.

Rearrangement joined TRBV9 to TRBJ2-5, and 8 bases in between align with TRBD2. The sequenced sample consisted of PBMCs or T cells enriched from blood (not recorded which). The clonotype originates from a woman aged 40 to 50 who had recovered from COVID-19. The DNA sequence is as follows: TGTGCCAGCAGCGTACTAGCGGGTTTGGGGGAGACCCAGTACTTC. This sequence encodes CASSVLAGLGETQYF.